This entry concerns a single TCR beta chain. Its antigen is not yet known. Base quality data are lacking; no much larger clone is found one base away. The germline ends are 19 bases apart after V is trimmed by 2 bases and J by 8 bases. CDR1 is given as SGHRS and CDR2 as YFSETQ, both from the germline V gene. Inclusive of the bounding cysteine and phenylalanine, the CDR3 is 15 residues long. Only the CDR3 DNA stays, 45 bases, in frame from base 1. The cohort comprised several hundred healthy bone marrow donors. At the time of sampling, every cohort member was nominally healthy, though immune exposures that went unrecorded were likely present. The donor tested CMV seropositive, placing the donor among the 310 or so seropositive members of the cohort. Every donor gave a peripheral blood sample, and the peripheral blood mononuclear cells from that sample were used for TCR beta sequencing. Genomic DNA was extracted from the blood cell samples with the Qiagen DNeasy Blood Extraction Kit.

The data originate from a study of cytomegalovirus exposure and HLA in healthy donors (dated by TCRdb to the late 2010s). The study in broad terms: An earlier analysis of around 600 of the donors reported roughly 270 Gb of sequence data and some 120 million unique TCR beta sequences from about 200 million T cells. Approximately 310 gigabases of sequencing data and tens of millions of unique TCR sequences were included in an early release covering around 650 HLA-typed donors. Of the roughly 400 genotyped donors, 70% to 90% were placed in the genetic ancestry cluster associated with self-reported Caucasian donors. The study aimed to test whether cataloging public T cell receptors could reveal signatures of past pathogen exposure. Using immunosequencing, the study profiled T cell repertoires from fewer than 850 subjects and related those repertoires to cytomegalovirus serostatus. Along with the 666-subject first cohort, a separate validation cohort of 120 different subjects was used. To predict cytomegalovirus infection status, the study brought together high-throughput TCR immunosequencing, statistical association of individual TCRs with disease status, and machine learning. To study patterns of TCR occurrence, a later analysis re-analyzed previously published TCR beta repertoires from 650 to 750 donors and added high-resolution HLA genotyping. Rather than using new phenotypic data, the later analysis identified candidate immune exposures from TCR beta sequences and from how often those sequences occurred across donors. To decide whether each TCR beta V gene segment behaved as functional or pseudogenic, an earlier analysis of several hundred of the donors relied on high-throughput TCR beta sequencing. Donor age, sex, ethnicity and CMV serostatus were compiled together with the repertoire data. Genome-wide SNP genotypes for about 65% of the 666 donors were used in a later genetic analysis, which treated that subset as a discovery cohort. All discovery cohort repertoires had been generated on a single sequencing platform. Both class I and class II loci were covered by HLA typing, at four-digit resolution. The number of typed donors differed by locus: about 620-640 for A, B, C, DRB1 and DQB1; 500 to 550 for DQA1; approximately 600 for DPA1; and around 450 for DPB1. Five DR-DQ haplotypes were treated as single units for association and clustering because of strong linkage in the cohort. On average, over 200,000 unique TCR beta nucleotide sequences were sequenced per donor among more than 350 genotyped donors of the cohort, with about 17% of those sequences being non-productive.

The paper's findings and limits, for the study overall: A further reported finding was that TCR beta sequences accurately predicted the HLA-A and HLA-B alleles for most subjects in the first cohort. Sequencing depth was assumed to be roughly uniform across donors in the presence/absence analyses, though that assumption may not hold. Because HLA typing was unavailable for some donors at each locus, only the typed subset was used in association tests. Across donors, most TCR sequences were observed very rarely, whereas some public TCRs were present in many individuals. The cohort was sequenced for TCR beta chains only, and without alpha or paired-chain data the features that could be detected were limited. A later analysis found that most CMV-associated TCR beta chains appeared HLA-restricted, with HLA associations seemingly driven largely by CMV exposure. According to a later analysis, parvovirus B19, influenza, CMV and Epstein-Barr virus appeared linked to several top co-occurrence clusters. In both the original and validation cohorts, the classifier was reported to diagnose cytomegalovirus status with high specificity and sensitivity. A total of 150 or so TCR beta chains were listed by the study as associated with cytomegalovirus. Assigning TCR associations to individual alleles was difficult when HLA alleles, especially DR and DQ, strongly co-occurred. In a later analysis, HLA-associated TCR beta chains were found to be more clonally expanded and to have lower generation probabilities than equally common non-associated chains. Some IMGT-functional V segments, including TRBV6-2 and TRBV6-3, could not be told apart with the 87-base-pair reads, so those segments were excluded. In a later genetic analysis, a missense DCLRE1C variant was associated with V-gene and J-gene trimming of TCR beta chains, and the association was replicated in an independent cohort. CMV serostatus was the only immune exposure information available for the cohort. At a false discovery rate of 0.05, a later analysis linked fewer than 20,000 TCR beta sequences to specific HLA alleles. A few of the identified cytomegalovirus-associated TCR beta chains were confirmed in vitro to be specific for cytomegalovirus antigens. Broadly in line with IMGT annotations, most TCR beta V segments showed up in productive rearrangements about 90% or about 30% of the time in an earlier analysis of roughly 590 of the donors. In a later analysis, TCR association rates were found to vary across HLA loci, with the most associated TCRs seen for DRB1 alleles and the fewest for HLA-C alleles. It was suggested by the authors that the approach could potentially be generalized to other disease states and immunological phenotypes. Linkage disequilibrium might explain the correlated functional status among segregating V segments, but an unknown experimental factor could not be ruled out. In a later genetic analysis, fewer N-insertions in productive TCRs were reported among donors in an Asian-associated ancestry cluster than the roughly 700-donor mean. Over 15 rarely observed V segments, including chromosome 9 orphons, were excluded from the earlier analysis of some 590 of the donors because counts were too low. A cluster of highly shared sequence variants was judged likely to be a technical artifact of the sequencing pipeline.

The library came from the immunoSEQ multiplex PCR assay. For the multiplex PCR, a mixture combining 60 forward primers for TCR Vbeta segments and 13 reverse primers for TCR Jbeta segments was used. The CDR3 region of rearranged TCR beta genes was amplified from genomic DNA with a multiplex PCR assay. Amplified TCR beta libraries were sequenced as 87-base-pair reads on the Illumina HiSeq System. The authors processed their data as follows. In a later analysis, about 80 million unique TCR beta chains were counted across the 500 to 850 repertoires, and about 9.9 million of these chains were shared by at least two donors. Raw reads were error-corrected and collapsed into unique sequences by a nearest-neighbor algorithm in which closely related sequences were merged to remove PCR and sequencing errors. To assign V, D and J gene segments, CDR3 sequences were aligned to IMGT reference sequences. For a sequence to be retained, a match of at least six nucleotides to both a V gene segment and a J gene segment was required. Rearrangements were called productive when the CDR3 lacked stop codons and stayed in frame with V and J; all others were non-productive. Following IMGT convention, CDR3 was defined as the stretch from the second conserved V-encoded cysteine to the conserved J-encoded phenylalanine. The earlier analysis of some 580 of the donors excluded any sequence lacking an unambiguous match to a single V gene segment. An earlier analysis of under 750 of the donors called V segments functional above 56.7% productive rearrangements and segregating when the between-donor standard deviation exceeded 5%. A statistical classification framework was built to diagnose cytomegalovirus status from the catalog of TCR beta chain sequences. V and J gene assignment, in a later analysis, came from comparing TCR nucleotide sequences with IMGT/GENE-DB human TR gene sequences. Using the TCRdist pipeline, a later analysis assigned CDR3 sequences along with most-parsimonious VDJ recombination scenarios. A later analysis defined each TCR beta chain by its CDR3 amino acid sequence plus V-gene family, and excluded reads lacking a unique V-gene family. As a way to deal with suspected cross-contamination and a sequencing artifact, a later analysis dropped 450 to 600 nucleotide sequences that were highly shared and had low generation probability. In a later analysis, a clonal expansion index for each public chain was calculated from normalized within-repertoire ranks of inferred template counts. In a later analysis, generation probabilities were computed using a VDJ recombination model fitted to out-of-frame rearrangements, and the results were checked against IGoR. In a later analysis, TCR-TCR, TCR-HLA and TCR-CMV co-occurrence was scored with hypergeometric tests, and a repertoire-size bias correction was applied to TCR pairs. In a later analysis, false discovery rates were estimated by permuting HLA or CMV assignments 20 times. A later analysis grouped co-occurring TCRs with DBSCAN, adding TCRdist sequence similarity when clustering within HLA-allele-positive subsets. Repertoires with fewer than 30,000 or more than 120,000 public chains were left out of co-occurrence clustering, as were about 5 repertoires with anomalous nucleotide sharing. TCRdb's version of the immuneACCESS table is confined to in-frame rearrangements and falls short of the full clone set. An unresolved V gene accounts for under half of the shortfall where checked; the remainder is of unknown origin. The V and J calls and the clone size are those of that table, but D and trimming were determined from the DNA. The sample table shows around 130,000 clones, and roughly 70% are seen once. Over 2% of the sample is taken by the ten largest.

The receptor's source is a woman aged 40 to 50 in good health and CMV-seropositive. The receptor chain draws on TRBV5-1 and TRBJ1-1; 5 matching bases give a weak D call of TRBD1. What was sequenced was PBMCs. The sequenced DNA: TGCGCCAGCAGCTTATATGGGGCGCCACGGCGCGAAGCTTTCTTT. Translated, it reads CASSLYGAPRREAFF.